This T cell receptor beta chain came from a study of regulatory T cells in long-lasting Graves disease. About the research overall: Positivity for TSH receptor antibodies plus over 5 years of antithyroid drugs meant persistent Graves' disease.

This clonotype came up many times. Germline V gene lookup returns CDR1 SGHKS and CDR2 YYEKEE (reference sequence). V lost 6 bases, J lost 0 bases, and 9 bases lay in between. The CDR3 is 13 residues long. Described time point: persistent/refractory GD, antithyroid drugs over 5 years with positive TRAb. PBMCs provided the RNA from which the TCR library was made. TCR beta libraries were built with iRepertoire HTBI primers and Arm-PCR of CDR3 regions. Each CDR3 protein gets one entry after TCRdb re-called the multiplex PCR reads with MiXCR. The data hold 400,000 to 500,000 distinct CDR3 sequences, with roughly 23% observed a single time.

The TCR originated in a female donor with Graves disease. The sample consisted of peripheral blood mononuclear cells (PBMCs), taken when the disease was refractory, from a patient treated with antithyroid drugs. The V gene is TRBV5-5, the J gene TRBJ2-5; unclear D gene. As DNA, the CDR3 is TGTGCCAGCACGCGACCTTACCAAGAGACCCAGTACTTC. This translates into CASTRPYQETQYF.